These T cell receptor beta chains were read from a single sample in a study of HIV-infected patients and healthy controls. TCRdb re-called the 5' RACE reads with MiXCR, one entry per CDR3 protein. There are 7,500 to 9,500 distinct CDR3 sequences in the sample; 6.5% to 9.5% occur only once, and 30% to 35% lies in the top ten. The sample consisted of blood, taken before antiretroviral therapy. The receptors stem from an adult with HIV infection. The donor label of this sample is uncertain. The conserved cysteine and the conserved F or W are not part of the CDR3 here. The D gene is left open where the match is weak.

cdr3_aa,v_call,d_call,j_call
ATKNSGTEGNEQY,TRBV10-1,TRBD1,TRBJ2-7
ASSHRDRVFVAGNTIY,TRBV7-2,TRBD1,TRBJ1-3
ATSRDASGRITYNEQF,TRBV15,TRBD2,TRBJ2-1
SATSRGQAKNIQY,TRBV20-1,TRBD1,TRBJ2-4
AWIPQTGPYYGYT,TRBV30,TRBD1,TRBJ1-2
ASSLASGFGETQY,TRBV5-1,.,TRBJ2-5
ASSLSRGSGTEAF,TRBV11-2,.,TRBJ1-1
ASSYGENQPQH,TRBV9,.,TRBJ1-5
ASTRGRVYEQY,TRBV6-1,.,TRBJ2-7
ASSLGTSTDTQY,TRBV5-6,.,TRBJ2-3
ASSQGEQVEQY,TRBV4-2,.,TRBJ2-7
ASRVGGPYNEQF,TRBV6-9,.,TRBJ2-1
ATSRDGAAEQY,TRBV15,.,TRBJ2-7
ASSVALSYNEQF,TRBV9,.,TRBJ2-1
ATETDTQY,TRBV6-6,.,TRBJ2-3
ATSLDGTPGHEQF,TRBV15,.,TRBJ2-1
ASSTELAGRYNEQF,TRBV4-1,TRBD2,TRBJ2-1
ASRGGGDYNEQF,TRBV28,.,TRBJ2-1
ASSQELVKNIQY,TRBV4-1,.,TRBJ2-4
SARDPAGQPQH,TRBV20-1,.,TRBJ1-5
ASSPLGGTSGSMNTQY,TRBV3-1,TRBD2,TRBJ2-3
ASSYSGLAGGPAGELF,TRBV6-5,TRBD2,TRBJ2-2
SARSGRIANEQF,TRBV20-1,TRBD2,TRBJ2-1
SAREIAGGEQY,TRBV20-1,TRBD2,TRBJ2-7
ASSPLGGGYNEQF,TRBV19,.,TRBJ2-1
ASSQHTGGAAEAF,TRBV14,TRBD1,TRBJ1-1
ASSFRSEGTEAF,TRBV28,.,TRBJ1-1
ASSYSTTGVLNIQY,TRBV6-2/TRBV6-3,.,TRBJ2-4
ASSDRDIAPEAF,TRBV2,.,TRBJ1-1
ASSSGRVEKLF,TRBV7-3,.,TRBJ1-4
AWNRGVPDTQY,TRBV30,TRBD2,TRBJ2-3
ASSVDRANSPLH,TRBV12-3/TRBV12-4,TRBD1,TRBJ1-6
ASSIPGRSNEKLF,TRBV5-6,.,TRBJ1-4